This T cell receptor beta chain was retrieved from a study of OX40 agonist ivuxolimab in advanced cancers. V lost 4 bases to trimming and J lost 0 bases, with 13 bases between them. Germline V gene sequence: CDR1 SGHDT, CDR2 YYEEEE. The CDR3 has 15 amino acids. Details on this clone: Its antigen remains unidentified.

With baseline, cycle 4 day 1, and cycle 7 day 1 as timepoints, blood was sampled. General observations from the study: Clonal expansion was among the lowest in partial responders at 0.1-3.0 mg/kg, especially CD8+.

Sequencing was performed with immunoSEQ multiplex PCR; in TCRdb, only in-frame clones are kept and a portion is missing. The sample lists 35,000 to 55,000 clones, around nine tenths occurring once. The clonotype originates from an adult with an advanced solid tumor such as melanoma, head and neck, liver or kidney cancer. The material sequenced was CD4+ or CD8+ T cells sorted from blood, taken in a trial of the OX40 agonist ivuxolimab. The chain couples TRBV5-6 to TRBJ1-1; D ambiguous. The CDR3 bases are TGTGCCAGCAGCCGAAAAGCGCTAGTGAACACTGAAGCTTTCTTT. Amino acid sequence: CASSRKALVNTEAFF.